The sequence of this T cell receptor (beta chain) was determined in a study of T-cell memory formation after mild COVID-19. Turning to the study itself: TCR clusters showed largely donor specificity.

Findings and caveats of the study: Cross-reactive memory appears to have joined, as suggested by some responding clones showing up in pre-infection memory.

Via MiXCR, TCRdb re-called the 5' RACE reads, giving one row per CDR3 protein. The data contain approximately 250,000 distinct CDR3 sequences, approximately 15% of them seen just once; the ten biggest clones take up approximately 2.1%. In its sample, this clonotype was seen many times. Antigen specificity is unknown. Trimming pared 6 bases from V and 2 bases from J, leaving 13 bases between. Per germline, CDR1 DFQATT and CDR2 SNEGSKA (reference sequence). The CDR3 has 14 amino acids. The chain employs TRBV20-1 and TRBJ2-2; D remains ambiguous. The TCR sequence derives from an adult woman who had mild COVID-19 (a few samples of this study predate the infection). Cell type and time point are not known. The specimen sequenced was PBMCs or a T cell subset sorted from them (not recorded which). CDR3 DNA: TGCAGTGCCGCCGACAAGCGTAACACCGGGGAGCTGTTTTTT. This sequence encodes CSAADKRNTGELFF.